This TCR beta chain appears in the sequencing data of a study of T cell responses to AZD1222 COVID-19 vaccine. Notes on the study in general: It should be noted that donors were predominantly white British and more often female, and clonal diversity was possibly underestimated. The study found vaccine-associated CD4 TCRs spanning spike, dominant at 160-218 and 743-854.

About this clone: The target antigen is unknown.

Only in-frame clones appear in the TCRdb table, and some are missing; sequencing was by immunoSEQ multiplex PCR. The table has 93,000 or so clones, roughly 88% seen once. This clonotype originated in an adult in good health. The source material was peripheral blood, sampled on day 0 of AZD1222 vaccination.

CDR3 bases: TGCGCCAGCAGCTCCGCAACCGGGACAGATGGGGGAACTGAAGCTTTCTTT. Protein product: CASSSATGTDGGTEAFF. The chain carries TRBV5-1 and TRBJ1-1; 7 nucleotides align to TRBD1. CDR1 and CDR2 from the germline V gene are SGHRS and YFSETQ. The length of the CDR3 is 17 residues. V was pared by 3 bases and J by 5 bases, with 16 bases of the junction left unmatched.